The 12 T cell receptor beta chains below all came from one sample that was sequenced in a study of beta chain features in type 1 diabetes. Reverse transcription of all isolated RNA meant that expressed TCRB transcripts were sequenced. Sequenced by immunoSEQ multiplex PCR; TCRdb stores in-frame clones only, minus some. The table records about 130,000 clones, approximately 9.2% of them present only once. Material for sequencing was central memory CD4+ T cells from blood. Source of these receptors: a man aged 18 to 29 in good health.

This chain joins TRBV12-2 and TRBJ1-4. TRBV12-2 is classified as a pseudogene. This CDR3 has 13 residues. Here the CDR3 reads CASRGGGYEKLFF. The CDR3 DNA is TGTGCAAGTCGCGGCGGGGGTTATGAAAAACTGTTTTTT.

This clone turned up a few times. This chain joins TRBV5-1 and TRBJ1-4; D unresolved. This CDR3 has 14 residues. V was shortened by 4 bases and J by 0 bases, with 7 bases between the two germline ends. Germline assignment: CDR1 SGHRS and CDR2 YFSETQ. CDR3 bases: TGCGCCAGCAGCCCTACTGCAACTAATGAAAAACTGTTTTTT. Its protein product is CASSPTATNEKLFF.

The chain combines TRBV28 with TRBJ2-7; TRBD1 matches 9 bases. Losses at the gene ends were 5 bases for V and 6 bases for J; bases not matched to a gene: 8. The length of the CDR3 is 14 residues. Germline values: CDR1 MDHEN, CDR2 SYDVKM. CDR3 coding DNA: TGTGCCAGCAGTACAGGACAGGGGTCGCGCGAGCAGTACTTC. It codes for CASSTGQGSREQYF. Drawing the rest from reference TRBV28 and TRBJ2-7, the complete variable domain is DVKVTQSSRYLVKRTGEKVFLECVQDMDHENMFWYRQDPGLGLRLIYFSYDVKMKEKGDIPEGYSVSREKKERFSLILESASTNQTSMYLCASSTGQGSREQYFGPGTRLTVT.

This clone was picked up a small number of times. The CDR3 bases are TGTGCCAGCAGCCCCCTGGGCGGGTACAATGAGCAGTTCTTC. Translation: CASSPLGGYNEQFF. The rearrangement joins TRBV9 to TRBJ2-1; D is possibly TRBD2 (5 bases). V gave up 4 bases and J gave up 4 bases, with 12 bases separating them. This CDR3 comprises 14 residues. CDR1 SGDLS and CDR2 YYNGEE come from the germline V gene.

This clone was seen ten or more times. This chain uses TRBV29-1 with TRBJ2-7; D is perhaps TRBD2 (6 bases). Trimming shortened V by 4 bases and J by 2 bases, and 18 bases separated the two germline ends. There are 15 residues in the CDR3. Germline V gives CDR1 SQVTM, CDR2 ANQGSEA. The CDR3 nucleotides read TGCAGCGTTGCGGTCGGGGGATCGGGCACCTACGAGCAGTACTTC. Amino acids: CSVAVGGSGTYEQYF.

This clone was seen a handful of times. V and J are TRBV4-1 and TRBJ1-1, with 8 bases aligning to TRBD1. Per the germline V gene, CDR1 is MGHRA and CDR2 is YSYEKL. The CDR3 is made up of 16 amino acids. Trimming cost V 0 bases and J 4 bases; bases outside gene matches: 7. The CDR3 loop reads CASSQDGSGGITEAFF. CDR3 in DNA: TGCGCCAGCAGCCAAGATGGTTCAGGGGGCATCACTGAAGCTTTCTTT.

There are many counts of this clone. This sample also contains other DNA sequences that code for the same CDR3. This chain uses TRBV28 with TRBJ2-7; 9 nucleotides align to TRBD1. This CDR3 spans 15 amino acids. J was trimmed by 0 bases and V by 5 bases; bases with no gene match: 5. Germline V gene sequence: CDR1 MDHEN, CDR2 SYDVKM. Here the CDR3 reads CASSPPGQGSYEQYF. The CDR3 DNA follows: TGTGCCAGCAGTCCACCGGGACAGGGCTCCTACGAGCAGTACTTC.

This clone is categorized as medium-sized (0.01 to 0.1%). V gene TRBV9 combines with J gene TRBJ2-3; 8 bases align to TRBD2. Germline V gene lookup returns CDR1 SGDLS and CDR2 YYNGEE. V was pared by 0 bases and J by 4 bases, with 1 base of the junction left unmatched. The CDR3 runs to 14 residues. The CDR3 bases are TGTGCCAGCAGCGTAGCGGGGGGGCCAGATACGCAGTATTTT. This gives the protein CASSVAGGPDTQYF.

The rearrangement links TRBV7-9 to TRBJ2-7, with a tentative D call TRBD1 (5 bases). The germline CDR1 and CDR2 sequences are SEHNR and FQNEAQ (reference sequence). Deletions cut 3 bases from V and 0 bases from J, with 12 bases between. The CDR3 has 15 residues. The CDR3, as DNA: TGTGCCAGCAGCTTTGACACAGGTGACTCCTACGAGCAGTACTTC. This codes for CASSFDTGDSYEQYF.

This clone was seen a few times. The rearrangement joins TRBV9 to TRBJ1-2; a weak D match, TRBD1 (5 bases). The length of the CDR3 is 11 residues. Germline V CDR1 and CDR2: SGDLS, YYNGEE. V was clipped by 7 bases and J by 4 bases, with 8 bases between them. CDR3 residues: CASLGAYGYTF. CDR3 DNA: TGTGCCAGCCTTGGGGCCTATGGCTACACCTTC.

The sample holds a few counts of this clone. V is TRBV5-1 and J is TRBJ1-4; 9 bases are shared with TRBD1. With 0 bases clipped from V and 7 bases from J, the junction kept 4 bases outside the gene matches. Looked up from germline, CDR1 is SGHRS and CDR2 is YFSETQ. This CDR3 region has 15 residues. The CDR3 region has the DNA TGCGCCAGCAGCTTGGGGGACAGGGCAGGTGAAAAACTGTTTTTT. Its translation: CASSLGDRAGEKLFF.

This clone was detected only once. J is TRBJ1-4 and V is TRBV6-6; the D gene is possibly TRBD1 (6 bases). Looked up from germline, CDR1 is MNHNY and CDR2 is SVGAGI (reference sequence). The CDR3 extends over 15 amino acids. The V gene lost 6 bases and the J gene lost 5 bases, with 16 bases spanning the gap. CDR3 sequence reads: CASSPDYGQNEKLFF. The CDR3 nucleotides are TGTGCCAGCAGCCCTGATTATGGACAGAATGAAAAACTGTTTTTT.